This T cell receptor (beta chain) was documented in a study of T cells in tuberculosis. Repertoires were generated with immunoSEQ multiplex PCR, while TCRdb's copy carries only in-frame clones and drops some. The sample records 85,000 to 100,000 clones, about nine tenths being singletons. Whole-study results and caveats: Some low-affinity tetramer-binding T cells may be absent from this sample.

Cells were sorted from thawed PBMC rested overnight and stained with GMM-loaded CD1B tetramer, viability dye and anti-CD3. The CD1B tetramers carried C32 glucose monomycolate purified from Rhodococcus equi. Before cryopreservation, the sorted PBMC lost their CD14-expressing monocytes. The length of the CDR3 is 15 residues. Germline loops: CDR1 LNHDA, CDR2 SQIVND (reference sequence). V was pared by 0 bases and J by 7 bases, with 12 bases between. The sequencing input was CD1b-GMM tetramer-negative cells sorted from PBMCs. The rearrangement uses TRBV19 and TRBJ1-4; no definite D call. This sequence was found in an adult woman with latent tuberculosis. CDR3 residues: CASSIDGVSGEKLFF. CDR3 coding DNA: TGTGCCAGTAGTATAGACGGGGTCAGCGGTGAAAAACTGTTTTTT.